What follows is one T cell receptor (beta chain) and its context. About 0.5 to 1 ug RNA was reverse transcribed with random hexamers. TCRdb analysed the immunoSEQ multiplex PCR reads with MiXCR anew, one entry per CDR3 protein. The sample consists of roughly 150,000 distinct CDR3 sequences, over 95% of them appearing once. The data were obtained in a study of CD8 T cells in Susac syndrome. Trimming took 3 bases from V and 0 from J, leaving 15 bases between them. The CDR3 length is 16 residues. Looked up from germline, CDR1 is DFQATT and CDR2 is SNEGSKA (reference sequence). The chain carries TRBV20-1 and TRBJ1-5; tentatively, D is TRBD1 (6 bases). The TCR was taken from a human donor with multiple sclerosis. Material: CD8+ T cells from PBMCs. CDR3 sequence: CSASGRDTFSNQPQHF. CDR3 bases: TGCAGTGCTAGCGGCCGGGACACCTTTAGCAATCAGCCCCAGCATTTT.